This is a list of T cell receptor beta chains from one sample in a study of vaccination effects on CD4 cells after COVID-19. Antigens of these TCRs are unknown. This table comes from immunoSEQ multiplex PCR, and its TCRdb copy is limited to in-frame clones, with some not included. Seen here are tens of thousands of clones, approximately 73% observed once, and the top ten hold about 10%. This specimen was CD4+ T cells from PBMCs cultured without peptide, taken before COVID-19 vaccination. These receptors all stem from a human donor who received a COVID-19 vaccine. The CDR3 runs from the conserved cysteine through the conserved F or W. Fields, in order: D gene, V gene, clone size, CDR3 length, J gene, CDR3 protein, CDR3 DNA. A D gene is named only where the DNA matches it firmly. Rows may omit the clone size; those that give it use once, few, many or a size class.

TRBD2	TRBV6-1	.	17	TRBJ2-1	CASSGTGTTSGRLEQFF	TGTGCCAGCAGTGGGACAGGCACGACTAGCGGGAGGCTCGAGCAGTTCTTC
TRBD1	TRBV10-3	.	14	TRBJ2-1	CAISVAGGDIEQFF	TGTGCCATCAGTGTGGCAGGGGGTGATATTGAGCAGTTCTTC
.	TRBV7-2	few	15	TRBJ1-4	CASSLASASNEKLFF	TGTGCCAGCAGCTTAGCCTCAGCGTCTAATGAAAAACTGTTTTTT
.	TRBV3-1/TRBV3-2	.	15	TRBJ2-1	CASSQRVGDYNEQFF	TGTGCCAGCAGCCAGAGGGTGGGGGACTACAATGAGCAGTTCTTC
.	TRBV11-3	.	15	TRBJ2-7	CASSLPQGSSYEQYF	TGTGCCAGCAGCTTACCTCAGGGGAGCTCCTACGAGCAGTACTTC
TRBD2	TRBV18	.	15	TRBJ2-3	CASSATSGRTDTQYF	TGTGCCAGCTCAGCTACTAGCGGGAGAACAGATACGCAGTATTTT
TRBD1	TRBV6-5	.	14	TRBJ1-4	CASRRQGTNEKLFF	TGTGCCAGCAGGCGACAGGGGACTAATGAAAAACTGTTTTTT
.	TRBV27	few	14	TRBJ1-1	CASSPNRGNTEAFF	TGTGCCAGCAGCCCGAATCGAGGGAACACTGAAGCTTTCTTT
TRBD1	TRBV7-3	.	13	TRBJ1-1	CASSLDRGQPAFF	TGTGCCAGCAGCTTAGACAGGGGGCAGCCAGCTTTCTTT
.	TRBV10-3	.	13	TRBJ2-3	CAISDGATDTQYF	TGTGCCATCAGTGACGGGGCGACAGATACGCAGTATTTT
TRBD2	TRBV14	.	17	TRBJ2-7	CASSPRTSGVLTYEQYF	TGTGCCAGCAGCCCCCGGACTAGCGGGGTCCTAACCTACGAGCAGTACTTC
.	TRBV7-8	few	14	TRBJ2-7	CASSLVTSSYEQYF	TGTGCCAGCAGCTTAGTAACATCCTCCTACGAGCAGTACTTC
.	TRBV3-1/TRBV3-2	once	13	TRBJ1-1	CASGPLANTEAFF	TGTGCCAGCGGACCCCTGGCGAACACTGAAGCTTTCTTT
.	TRBV7-9	.	16	TRBJ1-1	CASSPRPLTYNTEAFF	TGTGCCAGCAGCCCACGCCCCTTGACATACAACACTGAAGCTTTCTTT
.	TRBV24-1	.	14	TRBJ1-1	CATSDPKRGTEAFF	TGTGCCACCAGTGACCCAAAGCGAGGCACTGAAGCTTTCTTT
.	TRBV7-9	once	16	TRBJ1-6	CASSPGPGSYNSPLHF	TGTGCCAGCAGCCCTGGACCCGGCTCCTATAATTCACCCCTCCACTTT
TRBD1	TRBV3-1/TRBV3-2	.	15	TRBJ1-3	CASSPGQGRGNTIYF	TGTGCCAGCAGCCCGGGACAGGGGCGCGGAAACACCATATATTTT
.	TRBV7-8	.	15	TRBJ1-6	CASSLIGGYNSPLHF	TGTGCCAGCAGCTTAATCGGAGGATATAATTCACCCCTCCACTTT
.	TRBV29-1	.	15	TRBJ2-5	CSVPLRQSLQETQYF	TGCAGCGTCCCTCTAAGACAGTCCCTCCAAGAGACCCAGTACTTC
.	TRBV14	few	14	TRBJ1-1	CASSQDWGTNEAFF	TGTGCCAGCAGCCAAGATTGGGGCACCAATGAAGCTTTCTTT
.	TRBV7-2	.	11	TRBJ2-7	CASSSHYEQYF	TGTGCCAGCAGCTCTCACTACGAGCAGTACTTC
TRBD2	TRBV19	.	15	TRBJ2-1	CASSIVTSGHSEQFF	TGTGCCAGTAGTATCGTCACTAGCGGCCACAGTGAGCAGTTCTTC
.	TRBV25-1	.	14	TRBJ1-1	CASSDYEGSTEAFF	TGTGCCAGCAGTGATTATGAGGGGAGCACTGAAGCTTTCTTT
.	TRBV21-1	.	14	TRBJ1-1	CATRVRCLDTEAFF	TGTGCCACGCGAGTGAGGTGTCTCGACACTGAAGCTTTCTTT
.	TRBV7-2	medium-sized	15	TRBJ2-1	CASSLFAVGYNEQFF	TGTGCCAGCAGCTTATTTGCCGTGGGCTACAATGAGCAGTTCTTC
TRBD1	TRBV7-9	few	13	TRBJ1-2	CASSLGQEYGYTF	TGTGCCAGCAGCTTGGGACAGGAATATGGCTACACCTTC
.	TRBV6-1	.	14	TRBJ2-7	CASSESWASYEQYF	TGTGCCAGCAGTGAATCATGGGCCTCCTACGAGCAGTACTTC
.	TRBV5-6	.	17	TRBJ1-6	CASSLRQHSSYNSPLHF	TGTGCCAGCAGCTTGAGGCAGCACAGCTCCTATAATTCACCCCTCCACTTT
.	TRBV5-1	once	13	TRBJ2-7	CASSATRLREQYF	TGCGCCAGCAGCGCCACTCGACTACGCGAGCAGTACTTC
TRBD2	TRBV30	.	15	TRBJ2-3	CAWSVVAGGPNTQYF	TGTGCCTGGAGTGTAGTAGCGGGAGGGCCGAATACGCAGTATTTT
TRBD2	TRBV7-2	.	17	TRBJ2-7	CASSRMRGSGRAAEQYF	TGTGCCAGCAGCCGTATGCGGGGTAGCGGGAGGGCCGCCGAGCAGTACTTC
.	TRBV5-1	.	15	TRBJ1-5	CASSYGPDSNQPQHF	TGCGCCAGCAGCTACGGACCAGACTCGAATCAGCCCCAGCATTTT
TRBD2	TRBV6-2/TRBV6-3	.	12	TRBJ2-1	CASSYWEGEQFF	TGTGCCAGCAGTTACTGGGAGGGTGAGCAGTTCTTC
TRBD1	TRBV30	.	15	TRBJ2-2	CAWSHRGLNTGELFF	TGTGCCTGGTCCCACAGGGGCCTTAACACCGGGGAGCTGTTTTTT
TRBD2	TRBV4-1	few	15	TRBJ2-2	CASSPSGRAPGELFF	TGCGCCAGCAGCCCAAGCGGGAGGGCCCCCGGGGAGCTGTTTTTT
TRBD1	TRBV28	.	14	TRBJ2-7	CASRTGQPSYEQYF	TGTGCCAGCAGAACGGGACAGCCCTCCTACGAGCAGTACTTC
.	TRBV29-1	.	12	TRBJ1-2	CSVEGSGGGYTF	TGCAGCGTTGAAGGGTCGGGGGGTGGCTACACCTTC
.	TRBV19	.	15	TRBJ1-3	CASSGPLGSGNTIYF	TGTGCCAGTAGTGGCCCATTAGGCTCTGGAAACACCATATATTTT
.	TRBV14	.	12	TRBJ1-2	CASSQDNYGYTF	TGTGCCAGCAGCCAGGACAACTATGGCTACACCTTC
.	TRBV2	.	12	TRBJ2-7	CASAPGRYEQYF	TGTGCCAGCGCCCCTGGTCGGTACGAGCAGTACTTC
.	TRBV6-5	.	13	TRBJ1-2	CASRWGANYGYTF	TGTGCCAGCAGGTGGGGGGCTAACTATGGCTACACCTTC
TRBD1	TRBV7-8	.	14	TRBJ2-5	CASSLTGGQETQYF	TGTGCCAGCAGCTTAACAGGGGGTCAAGAGACCCAGTACTTC
.	TRBV11-2	.	15	TRBJ1-2	CASSLESGSHYGYTF	TGTGCCAGCAGCTTAGAGTCTGGCAGTCACTATGGCTACACCTTC
.	TRBV12-3/TRBV12-4	.	13	TRBJ2-3	CASSPSNTDTQYF	TGTGCCAGCAGCCCCTCGAACACAGATACGCAGTATTTT
TRBD1	TRBV12-3/TRBV12-4	.	13	TRBJ1-2	CASSLTGGYGYTF	TGTGCCAGCAGTTTGACAGGGGGCTATGGCTACACCTTC
.	TRBV5-1	.	15	TRBJ2-2	CASSLDTLNTGELFF	TGCGCCAGCAGCTTGGATACTCTGAACACCGGGGAGCTGTTTTTT
.	TRBV18	.	13	TRBJ1-2	CASSPSDSRGYTF	TGTGCCAGCTCACCTTCGGACAGTCGGGGCTACACCTTC
.	TRBV20-1	.	9	TRBJ2-1	CSAPNVQFF	TGCAGTGCCCCAAATGTGCAGTTCTTC
.	TRBV5-1	.	16	TRBJ1-2	CASSKQGGGLEYGYTF	TGCGCCAGCAGCAAACAAGGGGGGGGCTTGGAGTATGGCTACACCTTC
TRBD1	TRBV10-3	.	15	TRBJ2-1	CAISESLTGANEQFF	TGTGCCATCAGTGAGTCGTTGACAGGGGCTAATGAGCAGTTCTTC
TRBD2	TRBV6-6	.	16	TRBJ2-1	CASSPGTSGRYYGQFF	TGTGCCAGCAGCCCAGGGACTAGCGGGAGATACTATGGGCAGTTCTTC